The next 16 T cell receptor beta chains were all read from a single sample in a study of CD8+ T cells in alopecia areata. After isolation, RNA underwent reverse transcription to generate cDNA as the sequencing template. Libraries were prepared by immunoSEQ multiplex PCR; TCRdb keeps only in-frame clonotypes and omits some of them. This sample has 100,000 to 150,000 clones, with over 55% found just once. Treatment of the sample: oral pan-JAK inhibitor, 5-10 mg twice daily. The source material was CD4+ T cells sorted from blood, sampled at week 4, from a patient treated with tofacitinib. These receptor sequences come from a human donor with alopecia areata.

A few counts support this clone. The V gene is TRBV7-9, the J gene TRBJ1-6; 9 bases align to TRBD1. Germline-derived CDR1 and CDR2 are SEHNR and FQNEAQ (reference sequence). The length of the CDR3 is 15 residues. V was clipped by 6 bases and J by 5 bases; unmatched bases: 5. The CDR3 is CASRGDRGDNSPLHF. The DNA of the CDR3 is TGTGCCAGCAGGGGAGACAGGGGGGATAATTCACCCCTCCACTTT.

This clone was observed a few times. V and J are TRBV28 and TRBJ2-7, with 7 bases that match TRBD1. The CDR3 spans 15 residues. V dropped 6 bases and J dropped 2; count of bases not matched to a gene: 10. Looked up from germline, CDR1 is MDHEN and CDR2 is SYDVKM. This CDR3 reads CASRPSGTAPYEQYF. CDR3 sequence (DNA): TGTGCCAGCAGACCGTCCGGGACAGCACCCTACGAGCAGTACTTC.

This clone was detected a few times. The chain recombines TRBV29-1 with TRBJ2-5; D is unclear. This CDR3 spans 13 amino acids. Germline loops: CDR1 SQVTM, CDR2 ANQGSEA. V was cut by 6 bases and J by 3 bases, with 14 bases left in between. CDR3 sequence reads: CSVNSDAKETQYF. The CDR3 DNA sequence: TGCAGCGTAAACAGCGATGCTAAAGAGACCCAGTACTTC.

About this clone itself: This sample includes further DNA sequences coding for the same CDR3. This chain links TRBV27 with TRBJ2-2; D not certain. The CDR3 length is 13 residues. The V gene's germline CDR1 is MNHEY and CDR2 SMNVEV (reference sequence). V was pared by 3 bases and J by 3 bases, with 5 bases between. The CDR3 nucleotides read TGTGCCAGCAGTTTGAGAGACACCGGGGAGCTGTTTTTT. This codes for CASSLRDTGELFF.

This clone has a handful of counts. The V gene is TRBV5-1, the J gene TRBJ1-3; D is perhaps TRBD1 (6 bases). Germline V gene lookup returns CDR1 SGHRS and CDR2 YFSETQ. The V and J ends lost 0 bases and 3 bases respectively, with 19 bases between them. This CDR3 is built from 18 residues. CDR3 in DNA: TGCGCCAGCAGCTTGGAAGTCCCCGGGACAAGGAGTGGAAACACCATATATTTT. Translated, it gives CASSLEVPGTRSGNTIYF.

The chain couples TRBV4-1 to TRBJ2-2; 8 nucleotides line up with TRBD2. This CDR3 contains 15 residues. Germline CDR1 is MGHRA and CDR2 is YSYEKL. The junction had 6 bases not matched to a gene; V was cut back by 2 bases and J by 7 bases. The CDR3 spells CASSQPGTRGGELFF. The DNA of the CDR3 is TGCGCCAGCAGCCAACCCGGGACTAGGGGCGGGGAGCTGTTTTTT.

The table lists this clone with a count of one. The chain has TRBV30 and TRBJ2-7, with D possibly called TRBD1 or TRBD2 (5 bases each). The germline gives CDR1 GTSNPN, CDR2 SVGIG (reference sequence). The V gene lost 0 bases and the J gene lost 2 bases, with 11 bases spanning the gap. The CDR3 has 14 amino acids. CDR3 in DNA: TGTGCCTGGAGTGTTGGGGGTACCACCTACGAGCAGTACTTC. As protein: CAWSVGGTTYEQYF.

The chain links TRBV7-9 to TRBJ2-5; the match to TRBD2 covers 16 bases. V lost 5 bases and J lost 5; bases outside the gene matches: 5. The germline V gene encodes CDR1 SEHNR and CDR2 FQNEAQ (reference sequence). This CDR3 is built from 16 residues. The DNA for the CDR3 is TGTGCCAGCAGCAGAGGGACTAGCGGGGGGGAGGAGACCCAGTACTTC. Translation: CASSRGTSGGEETQYF.

This clone was recorded a few times. This chain joins TRBV5-1 and TRBJ2-7; D uncertain. The CDR3 length is 15 residues. V lost 0 bases, J lost 2 bases, and 12 bases lay in between. Germline V gene data show CDR1 as SGHRS and CDR2 as YFSETQ. The CDR3 loop reads CASSLGIAVTYEQYF. In nucleotides, the CDR3 is TGCGCCAGCAGCTTGGGAATAGCCGTAACCTACGAGCAGTACTTC.

This clone was counted only a few times. The rearrangement uses TRBV29-1 and TRBJ2-1; D might be TRBD1 (6 bases). Trimming took 7 bases from V and 4 from J, leaving 17 bases between them. The CDR3 covers 14 residues. CDR1 and CDR2 from the germline V gene are SQVTM and ANQGSEA. This CDR3 is CSGARGTQYNEQFF. The DNA for the CDR3 is TGCAGCGGGGCGAGAGGGACACAATACAATGAGCAGTTCTTC.

V gene TRBV7-8 combines with J gene TRBJ1-2; 9 nucleotides agree with TRBD1. Germline CDR1 and CDR2: SGHVS and FQNEAQ. The trim removed 4 bases at V and 4 bases at J, leaving 7 bases unmatched. The length of the CDR3 is 15 residues. CDR3 sequence: CASSSGTGGGYGYTF. The CDR3 DNA reads TGTGCCAGCAGCTCCGGAACAGGGGGCGGCTATGGCTACACCTTC.

The J gene is TRBJ2-5, the V gene TRBV6-5; D is ambiguous. V lost 0 bases and J 2 bases, leaving 1 base between the germline ends. Germline values: CDR1 MNHEY, CDR2 SVGAGI. CDR3 length equals 12 residues. The CDR3 DNA is TGTGCCAGCAGTTACTCGCAAGAGACCCAGTACTTC. It encodes CASSYSQETQYF.

V gene TRBV11-3 combines with J gene TRBJ2-3; D possibly corresponds to TRBD2 (5 bases). This CDR3 is built from 16 residues. CDR1 is SGHNT and CDR2 is YENEEA in the germline V gene. The germline V and J ends were trimmed by 5 bases and 1 base, with 16 bases remaining between them. CDR3 loop: CASSTHSDGGTDTQYF. The CDR3 DNA sequence: TGTGCCAGCAGCACCCATAGCGACGGGGGCACAGATACGCAGTATTTT.

This clone was observed a handful of times. The chain employs TRBV5-6 and TRBJ2-7, with TRBD2 as a possible D gene (5 bases). This CDR3 has 15 residues. CDR1 and CDR2 (germline): SGHDT, YYEEEE. The V and J ends lost 5 bases and 5 bases respectively, with 20 bases between them. This CDR3 reads CASSRETVFWDEQYF. The CDR3, as DNA: TGTGCCAGCAGTCGGGAAACGGTCTTTTGGGACGAGCAGTACTTC.

This clone has just a few counts. The chain has TRBV7-9 and TRBJ1-2; perhaps TRBD1 as D (5 bases). The germline V gene has CDR1 SEHNR and CDR2 FQNEAQ (reference sequence). This CDR3 comprises 14 residues. V lost 1 base and J lost 4, with 10 bases in between. The CDR3 coding sequence is TGTGCCAGCAGCTTAGGGGGGAGAGGCTATGGCTACACCTTC. It translates to CASSLGGRGYGYTF.

The rearrangement uses TRBV27 and TRBJ2-3, with a weak D call TRBD2 (6 bases). Germline loops: CDR1 MNHEY, CDR2 SMNVEV (reference sequence). Deletions cut 3 bases from V and 1 base from J, with 11 bases between. This CDR3 contains 15 residues. The CDR3 sequence: CASSFREWGTDTQYF. The CDR3 DNA is TGTGCCAGCAGTTTCCGGGAGTGGGGCACAGATACGCAGTATTTT.